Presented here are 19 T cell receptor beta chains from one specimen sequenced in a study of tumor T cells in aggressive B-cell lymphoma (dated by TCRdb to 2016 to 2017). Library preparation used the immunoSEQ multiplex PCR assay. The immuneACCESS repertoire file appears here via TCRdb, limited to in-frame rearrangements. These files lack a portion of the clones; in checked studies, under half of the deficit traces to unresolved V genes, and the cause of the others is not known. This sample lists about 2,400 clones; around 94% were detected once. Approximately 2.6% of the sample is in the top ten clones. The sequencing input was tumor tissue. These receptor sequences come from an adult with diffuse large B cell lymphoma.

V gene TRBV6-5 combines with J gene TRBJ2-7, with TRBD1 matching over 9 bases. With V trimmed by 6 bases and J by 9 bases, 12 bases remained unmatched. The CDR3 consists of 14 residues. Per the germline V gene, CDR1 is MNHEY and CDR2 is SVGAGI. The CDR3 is CASRRTGGELGQYF. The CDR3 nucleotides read TGTGCCAGCAGGCGTACAGGGGGCGAATTGGGGCAGTACTTC.

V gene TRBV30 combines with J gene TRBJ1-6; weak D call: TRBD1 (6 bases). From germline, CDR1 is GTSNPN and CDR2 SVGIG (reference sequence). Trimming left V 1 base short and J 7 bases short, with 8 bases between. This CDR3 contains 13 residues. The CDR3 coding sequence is TGTGCCTGGAGTGGACAGGCAAATTCACCCCTCCACTTT. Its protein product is CAWSGQANSPLHF.

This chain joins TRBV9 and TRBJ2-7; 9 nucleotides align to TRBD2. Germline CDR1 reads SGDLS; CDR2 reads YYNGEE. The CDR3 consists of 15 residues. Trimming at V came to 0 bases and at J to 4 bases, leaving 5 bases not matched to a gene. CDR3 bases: TGTGCCAGCAGCGTAGGCCTAGCGGGGACGTACGAGCAGTACTTC. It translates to CASSVGLAGTYEQYF. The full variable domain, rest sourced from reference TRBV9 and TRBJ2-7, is DSGVTQTPKHLITATGQRVTLRCSPRSGDLSVYWYQQSLDQGLQFLIQYYNGEERAKGNILERFSAQQFPDLHSELNLSSLELGDSALYFCASSVGLAGTYEQYFGPGTRLTVT.

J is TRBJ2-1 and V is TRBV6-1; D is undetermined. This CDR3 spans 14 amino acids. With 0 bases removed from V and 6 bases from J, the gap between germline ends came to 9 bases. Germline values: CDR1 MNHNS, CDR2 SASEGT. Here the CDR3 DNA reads TGTGCCAGCAGTGAAGCCCGTTGGAGCAATGAGCAGTTCTTC. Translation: CASSEARWSNEQFF.

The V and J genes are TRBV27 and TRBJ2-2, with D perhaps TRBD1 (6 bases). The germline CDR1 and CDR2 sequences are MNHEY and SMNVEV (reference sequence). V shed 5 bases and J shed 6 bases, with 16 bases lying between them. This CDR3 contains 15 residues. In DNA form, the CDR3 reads TGTGCCAGCAGTACGACGGACAGCCAACCCGGGGAGCTGTTTTTT. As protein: CASSTTDSQPGELFF.

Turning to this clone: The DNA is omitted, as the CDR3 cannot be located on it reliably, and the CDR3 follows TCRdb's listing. This CDR3 is CASSTSGLQGTGELFF. The V and J genes are TRBV27 and TRBJ2-2; the table's D gene call, TRBD2, was not cross checked with the DNA. The CDR3 numbers 16 amino acids, ends counted. Germline loops: CDR1 MNHEY, CDR2 SMNVEV (reference sequence).

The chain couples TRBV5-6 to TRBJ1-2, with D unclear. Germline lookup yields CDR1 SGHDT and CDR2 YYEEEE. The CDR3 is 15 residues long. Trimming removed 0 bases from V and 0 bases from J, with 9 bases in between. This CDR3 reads CASSLGWRSNYGYTF. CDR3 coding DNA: TGTGCCAGCAGCTTGGGGTGGAGGTCTAACTATGGCTACACCTTC.

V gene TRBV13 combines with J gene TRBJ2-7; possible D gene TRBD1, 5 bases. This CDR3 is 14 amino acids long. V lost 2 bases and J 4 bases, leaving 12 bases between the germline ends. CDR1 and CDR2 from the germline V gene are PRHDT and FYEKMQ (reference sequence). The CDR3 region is CASSLPGMVYEQYF. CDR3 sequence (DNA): TGTGCCAGCAGCTTACCAGGGATGGTATACGAGCAGTACTTC.

Here the CDR3 reads CASSLTGVHEQFF. DNA for the CDR3: TGTGCCAGCAGCTTAACTGGAGTCCATGAGCAGTTCTTC. The chain is built from TRBV7-3 and TRBJ2-1, with unresolved D. V lost 0 bases and J lost 8, with 8 bases in between. The CDR3 spans 13 residues. Germline-derived CDR1 and CDR2 are SGHTA and FQGTGA. Full variable domain (remainder filled in from reference TRBV7-3 and TRBJ2-1): GAGVSQTPSNKVTEKGKYVELRCDPISGHTALYWYRQSLGQGPEFLIYFQGTGAADDSGLPNDRFFAVRPEGSVSTLKIQRTERGDSAVYLCASSLTGVHEQFFGPGTRLTVL.

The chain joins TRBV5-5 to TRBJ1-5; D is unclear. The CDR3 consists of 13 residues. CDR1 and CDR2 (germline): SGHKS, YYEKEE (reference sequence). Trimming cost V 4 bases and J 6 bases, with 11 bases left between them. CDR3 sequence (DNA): TGTGCCAGCAGCCTATTGCGGGGTCAGCCCCAGCATTTT. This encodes CASSLLRGQPQHF.

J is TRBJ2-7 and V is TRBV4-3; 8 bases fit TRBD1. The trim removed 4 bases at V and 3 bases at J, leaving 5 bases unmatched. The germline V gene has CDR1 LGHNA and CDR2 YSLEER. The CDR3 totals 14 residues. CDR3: CASSPRQGFYEQYF. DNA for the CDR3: TGCGCCAGCAGCCCAAGACAGGGGTTCTACGAGCAGTACTTC.

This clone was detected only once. CDR3 nucleotide sequence: TGTGCCAGCAGCTTAGGACCTGACAGGACCAACACTGAAGCTTTCTTT. Amino acids: CASSLGPDRTNTEAFF. The gene calls are TRBV7-2 and TRBJ1-1; tentatively, D is TRBD1 (6 bases). V was pared by 1 base and J by 2 bases, with 14 bases between. CDR1 is SGHTA, CDR2 FQGNSA, per germline. CDR3 length equals 16 residues.

The CDR3 region has the DNA TGTGCCAGCAGTCGCGACAGAAACACAGATACGCAGTATTTT. It codes for CASSRDRNTDTQYF. V is TRBV6-5 and J is TRBJ2-3, with D tentatively TRBD1 (5 bases). The germline V gene encodes CDR1 MNHEY and CDR2 SVGAGI. Trimming took 5 bases from V and 2 from J, leaving 11 bases between them. The CDR3 consists of 14 residues.

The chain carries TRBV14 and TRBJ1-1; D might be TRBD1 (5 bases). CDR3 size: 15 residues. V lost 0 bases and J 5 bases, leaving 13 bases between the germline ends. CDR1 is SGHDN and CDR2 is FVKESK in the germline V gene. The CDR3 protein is CASSQDQGLGTEAFF. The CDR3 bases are TGTGCCAGCAGCCAAGACCAGGGATTGGGGACTGAAGCTTTCTTT.

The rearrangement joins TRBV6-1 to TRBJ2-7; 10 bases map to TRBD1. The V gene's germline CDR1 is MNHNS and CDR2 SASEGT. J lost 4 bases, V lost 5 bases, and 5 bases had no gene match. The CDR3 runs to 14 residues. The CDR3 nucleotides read TGTGCCAGCAGTAGGACAGGGGGTCTATACGAGCAGTACTTC. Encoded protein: CASSRTGGLYEQYF.

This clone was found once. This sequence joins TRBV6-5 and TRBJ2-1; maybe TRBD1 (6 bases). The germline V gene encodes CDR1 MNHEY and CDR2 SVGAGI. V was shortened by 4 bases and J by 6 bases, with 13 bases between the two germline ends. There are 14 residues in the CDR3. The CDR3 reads CASSSFGGRNEQFF. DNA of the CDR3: TGTGCCAGCAGTTCCTTTGGGGGCCGCAATGAGCAGTTCTTC.

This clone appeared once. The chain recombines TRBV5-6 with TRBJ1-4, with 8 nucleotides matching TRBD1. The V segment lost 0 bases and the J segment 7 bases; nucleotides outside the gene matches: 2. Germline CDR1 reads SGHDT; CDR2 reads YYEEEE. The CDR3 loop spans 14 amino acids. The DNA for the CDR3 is TGTGCCAGCAGCTTGGGGACAGGGTCTGAAAAACTGTTTTTT. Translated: CASSLGTGSEKLFF.

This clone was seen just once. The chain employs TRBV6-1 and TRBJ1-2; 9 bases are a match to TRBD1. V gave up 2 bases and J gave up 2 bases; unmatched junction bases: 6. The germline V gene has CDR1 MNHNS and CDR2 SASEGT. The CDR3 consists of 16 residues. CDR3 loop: CASSEPGQGWNYGYTF. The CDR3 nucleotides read TGTGCCAGCAGTGAACCCGGACAGGGGTGGAACTATGGCTACACCTTC.

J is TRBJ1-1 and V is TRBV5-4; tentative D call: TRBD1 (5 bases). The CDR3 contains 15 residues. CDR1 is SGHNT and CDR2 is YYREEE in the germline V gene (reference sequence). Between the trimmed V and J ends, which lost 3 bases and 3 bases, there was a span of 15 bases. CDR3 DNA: TGTGCCAGCAGCTCAGAACGGGGACTTGACACTGAAGCTTTCTTT. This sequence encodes CASSSERGLDTEAFF.